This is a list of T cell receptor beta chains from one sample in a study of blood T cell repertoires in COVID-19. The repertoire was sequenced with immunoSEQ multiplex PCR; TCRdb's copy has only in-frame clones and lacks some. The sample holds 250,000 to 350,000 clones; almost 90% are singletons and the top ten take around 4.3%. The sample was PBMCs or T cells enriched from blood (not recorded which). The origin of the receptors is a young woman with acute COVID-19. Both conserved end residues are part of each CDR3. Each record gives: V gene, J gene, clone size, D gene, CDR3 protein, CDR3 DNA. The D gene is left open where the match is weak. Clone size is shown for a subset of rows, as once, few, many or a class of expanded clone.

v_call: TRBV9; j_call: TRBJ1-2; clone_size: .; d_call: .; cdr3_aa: CASSVQGLGGYTF; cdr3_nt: TGTGCCAGCAGCGTACAGGGACTCGGCGGCTACACCTTC
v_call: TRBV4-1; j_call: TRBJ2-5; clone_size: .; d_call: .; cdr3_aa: CASSHLDSGEETQYF; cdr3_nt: TGCGCCAGCAGCCACCTGGACTCGGGGGAAGAGACCCAGTACTTC
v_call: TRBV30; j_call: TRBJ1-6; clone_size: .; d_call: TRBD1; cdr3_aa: CAWTPGTGMNSPLHF; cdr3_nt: TGTGCCTGGACTCCCGGGACAGGGATGAATTCACCCCTCCACTTT
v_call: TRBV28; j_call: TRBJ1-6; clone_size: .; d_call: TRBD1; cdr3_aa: CASSLYTGGLHF; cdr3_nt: TGTGCCAGCAGTTTATATACAGGGGGCCTCCACTTT
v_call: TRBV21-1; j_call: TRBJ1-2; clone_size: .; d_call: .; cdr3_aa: CASSKVQGGRYGYTF; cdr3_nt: TGTGCCAGCAGCAAAGTGCAGGGTGGCAGGTATGGCTACACCTTC
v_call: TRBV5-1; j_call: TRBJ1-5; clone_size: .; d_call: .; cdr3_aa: CASRATGDSNQPQHF; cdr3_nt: TGCGCCAGCAGGGCGACAGGAGATAGCAATCAGCCCCAGCATTTT
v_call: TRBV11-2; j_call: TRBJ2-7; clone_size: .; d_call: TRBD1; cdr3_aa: CAARRTGVDEQYF; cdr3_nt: TGTGCCGCTCGAAGGACAGGGGTCGACGAGCAGTACTTC
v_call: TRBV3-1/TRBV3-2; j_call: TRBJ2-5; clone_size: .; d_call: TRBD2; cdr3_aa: CASSQVWVAGNQETQYF; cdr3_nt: TGTGCCAGCAGCCAAGTGTGGGTAGCGGGAAACCAAGAGACCCAGTACTTC
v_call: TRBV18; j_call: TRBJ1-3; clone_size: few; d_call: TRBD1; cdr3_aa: CASSLYPETGGNTIYF; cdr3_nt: TGTGCCAGCTCACTTTACCCGGAGACAGGGGGAAACACCATATATTTT
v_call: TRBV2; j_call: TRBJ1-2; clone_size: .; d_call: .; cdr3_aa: CASSEVKRGYTF; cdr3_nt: TGTGCCAGCAGTGAAGTCAAGAGGGGCTACACCTTC
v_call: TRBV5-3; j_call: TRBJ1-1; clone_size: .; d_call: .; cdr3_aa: CARSFEVNRGIIMNTEAFF; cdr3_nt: TGTGCCAGAAGCTTCGAAGTAAACAGAGGGATAATTATGAACACTGAAGCTTTCTTT
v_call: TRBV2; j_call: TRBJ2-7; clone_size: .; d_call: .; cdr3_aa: CASSFDSPYEQYF; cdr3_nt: TGTGCCAGCAGTTTTGACAGCCCCTACGAGCAGTACTTC
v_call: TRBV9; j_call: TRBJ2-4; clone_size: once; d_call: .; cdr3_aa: CASSLVRTVAKNIQYF; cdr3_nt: TGTGCCAGCAGCCTCGTTCGAACGGTGGCCAAAAACATTCAGTACTTC
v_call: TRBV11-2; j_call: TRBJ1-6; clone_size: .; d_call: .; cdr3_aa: CASSSRDIFINSPLHF; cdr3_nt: TGTGCCAGCAGCTCCAGGGATATTTTTATCAATTCACCCCTCCACTTT
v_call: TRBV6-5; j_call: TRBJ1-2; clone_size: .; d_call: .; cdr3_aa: CASRARQGYGYTF; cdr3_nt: TGTGCCAGCAGGGCCCGTCAGGGTTACGGCTACACCTTC
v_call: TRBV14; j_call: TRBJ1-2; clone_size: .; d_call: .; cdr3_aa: CASSQDPTPNYGYTF; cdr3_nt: TGTGCCAGCAGCCAAGACCCAACTCCTAACTATGGCTACACCTTC
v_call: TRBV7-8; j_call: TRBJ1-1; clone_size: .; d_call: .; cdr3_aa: CASSLRLNTEAFF; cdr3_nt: TGTGCCAGCAGCTTACGGTTGAACACTGAAGCTTTCTTT
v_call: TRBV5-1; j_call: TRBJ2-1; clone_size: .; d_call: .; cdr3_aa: CASSLRSSGQTNEQFF; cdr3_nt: TGCGCCAGCAGCTTGAGGTCGAGCGGGCAAACCAATGAGCAGTTCTTC
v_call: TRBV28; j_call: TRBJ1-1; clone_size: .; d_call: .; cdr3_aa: CASIGVGTEAFF; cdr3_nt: TGTGCCAGCATTGGAGTTGGCACTGAAGCTTTCTTT
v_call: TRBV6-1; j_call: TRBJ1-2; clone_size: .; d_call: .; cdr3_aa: CASSEIGRGYGYTF; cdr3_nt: TGTGCCAGCAGTGAAATTGGCAGGGGCTATGGCTACACCTTC
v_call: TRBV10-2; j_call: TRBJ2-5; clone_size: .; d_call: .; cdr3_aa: CASRHYKETQYF; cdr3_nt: TGCGCCAGCAGACACTATAAAGAGACCCAGTACTTC
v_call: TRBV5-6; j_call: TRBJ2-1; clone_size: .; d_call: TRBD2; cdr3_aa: CASSPPPLAGFYNEQFF; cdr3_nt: TGTGCCAGCAGCCCCCCCCCGCTAGCGGGTTTTTACAATGAGCAGTTCTTC
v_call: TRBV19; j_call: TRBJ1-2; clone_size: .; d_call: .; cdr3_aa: CASSITGQANYGYTF; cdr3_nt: TGTGCCAGTAGTATCACAGGGCAAGCTAACTATGGCTACACCTTC
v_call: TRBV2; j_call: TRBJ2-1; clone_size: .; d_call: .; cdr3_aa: CASSMGLYNEQFF; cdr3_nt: TGTGCCAGCAGCATGGGACTCTACAATGAGCAGTTCTTC
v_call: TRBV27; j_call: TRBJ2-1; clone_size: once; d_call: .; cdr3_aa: CASSSRSSYNEQFF; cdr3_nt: TGTGCCAGCAGTTCGAGGAGCTCCTACAATGAGCAGTTCTTC
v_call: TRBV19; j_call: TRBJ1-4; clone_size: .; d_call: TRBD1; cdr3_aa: CASCRTGRREKLFF; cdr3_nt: TGTGCCAGCTGCCGGACAGGGAGGAGGGAAAAACTGTTTTTT
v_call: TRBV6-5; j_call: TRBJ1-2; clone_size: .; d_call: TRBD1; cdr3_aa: CASSYPYQGADYGYTF; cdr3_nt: TGTGCCAGCAGTTACCCGTATCAGGGGGCCGACTATGGCTACACCTTC
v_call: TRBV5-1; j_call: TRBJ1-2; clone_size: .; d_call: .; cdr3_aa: CASSLVDSSSDGYTF; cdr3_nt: TGCGCCAGCAGCTTGGTGGACAGTTCGAGTGATGGCTACACCTTC
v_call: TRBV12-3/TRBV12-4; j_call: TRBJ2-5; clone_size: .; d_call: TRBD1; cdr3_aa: CASSQTGQETQYF; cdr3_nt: TGTGCCAGCAGTCAGACAGGGCAAGAGACCCAGTACTTC
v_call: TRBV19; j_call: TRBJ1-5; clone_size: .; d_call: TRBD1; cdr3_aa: CASQTGGSGQPQHF; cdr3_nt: TGTGCCAGTCAGACAGGGGGCTCAGGTCAGCCCCAGCATTTT
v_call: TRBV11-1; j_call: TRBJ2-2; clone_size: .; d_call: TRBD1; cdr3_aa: CASSLWTGNTGELFF; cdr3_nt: TGTGCCAGCAGCTTATGGACAGGGAACACCGGGGAGCTGTTTTTT
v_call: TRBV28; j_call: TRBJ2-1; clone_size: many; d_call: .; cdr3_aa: CASSFGGFSYNEQFF; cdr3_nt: TGTGCCAGCAGTTTTGGGGGGTTCTCCTACAATGAGCAGTTCTTC
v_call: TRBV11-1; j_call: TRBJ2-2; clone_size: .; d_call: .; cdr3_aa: CASSLNGNTGELFF; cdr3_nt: TGTGCCAGCAGCTTAAACGGGAACACCGGGGAGCTGTTTTTT
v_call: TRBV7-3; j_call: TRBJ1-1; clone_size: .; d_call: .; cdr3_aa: CASSLGPAGVTVNTEAFF; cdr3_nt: TGTGCCAGCAGCTTAGGCCCGGCAGGTGTTACTGTGAACACTGAAGCTTTCTTT
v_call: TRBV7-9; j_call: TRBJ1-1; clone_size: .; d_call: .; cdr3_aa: CASSLDQGAAEAFF; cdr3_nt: TGTGCCAGCAGCTTAGATCAGGGTGCGGCTGAAGCTTTCTTT
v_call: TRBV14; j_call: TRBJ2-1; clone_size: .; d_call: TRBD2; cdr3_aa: CASSRGLAGVNEQFF; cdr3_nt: TGTGCCAGCAGCCGGGGACTAGCGGGAGTCAATGAGCAGTTCTTC
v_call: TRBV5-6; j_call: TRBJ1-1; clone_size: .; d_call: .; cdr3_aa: CASRPYGGPPEAFF; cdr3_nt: TGTGCCAGCAGACCTTACGGAGGGCCGCCTGAAGCTTTCTTT
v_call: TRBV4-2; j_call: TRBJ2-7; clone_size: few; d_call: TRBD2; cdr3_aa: CASSPGAGGPYEQYF; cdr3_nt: TGTGCCAGCAGCCCGGGGGCGGGAGGGCCCTACGAGCAGTACTTC
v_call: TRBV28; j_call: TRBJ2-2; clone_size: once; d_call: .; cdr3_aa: CATREYTGELFF; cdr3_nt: TGTGCCACCCGGGAGTACACCGGGGAGCTGTTTTTT
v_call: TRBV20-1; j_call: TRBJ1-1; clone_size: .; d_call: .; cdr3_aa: CSASRAGSDTEAFF; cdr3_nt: TGCAGTGCTAGTAGGGCGGGCTCTGACACTGAAGCTTTCTTT
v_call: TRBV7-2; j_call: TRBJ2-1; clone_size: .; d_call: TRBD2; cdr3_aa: CASSLGLAGAFNEQFF; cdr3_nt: TGTGCCAGCAGCTTAGGACTAGCGGGAGCCTTCAATGAGCAGTTCTTC
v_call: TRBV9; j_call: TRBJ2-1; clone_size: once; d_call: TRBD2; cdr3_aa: CASGRDYYNEQFF; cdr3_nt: TGTGCCAGCGGTCGGGACTACTACAATGAGCAGTTCTTC
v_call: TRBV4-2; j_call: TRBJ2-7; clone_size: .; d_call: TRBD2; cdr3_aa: CASSQVGPSGVYEQYF; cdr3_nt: TGTGCCAGCAGCCAAGTCGGTCCTAGCGGGGTCTACGAGCAGTACTTC
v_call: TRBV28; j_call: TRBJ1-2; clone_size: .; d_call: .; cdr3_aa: CASSLVQDGYGYTF; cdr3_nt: TGTGCCAGCAGTTTAGTACAGGACGGCTATGGCTACACCTTC